The next 21 T cell receptor beta chains were all read from a single sample in a study of T cells in Graves' hyperthyroidism and ophthalmopathy. The CDR3 regions of TCR beta were amplified from RNA transcripts. When the TCR CDR3 underwent first-round RT-PCR, the HTBI primer set was used. TCRdb called the multiplex PCR reads again in MiXCR, with one record for every CDR3 protein. The repertoire holds over 550,000 distinct CDR3 sequences, with roughly a sixth as singletons. Sample: blood. Receptor source: a woman aged 18 to 35 with Graves' hyperthyroidism.

The gene calls are TRBV14 and TRBJ1-1; D call uncertain. The CDR3 has 13 residues. Trimming shortened V by 3 bases and J by 4 bases, and 9 bases separated the two germline ends. The V gene's germline CDR1 is SGHDN and CDR2 FVKESK. The CDR3 DNA follows: TGTGCCAGCAGCCATGGAGCGGGCACTGAAGCTTTCTTT. Its protein is CASSHGAGTEAFF. Variable domain in full (rest from reference TRBV14 and TRBJ1-1): EAGVTQFPSHSVIEKGQTVTLRCDPISGHDNLYWYRRVMGKEIKFLLHFVKESKQDESGMPNNRFLAERTGGTYSTLKVQPAELEDSGVYFCASSHGAGTEAFFGQGTRLTVV.

The rearrangement joins TRBV7-2 to TRBJ2-1; the D is unclear. The CDR3 totals 12 residues. Trimming shortened V by 3 bases and J by 10 bases, and 10 bases separated the two germline ends. CDR1 and CDR2 (germline): SGHTA, FQGNSA. In DNA, the CDR3 is TGTGCCAGCAGCTTGCAGTGGGCGGAGCAGTTCTTC. Residues: CASSLQWAEQFF.

The V gene is TRBV6-6, the J gene TRBJ2-1, with 7 bases identical to TRBD2. Germline V gene lookup returns CDR1 MNHNY and CDR2 SVGAGI (reference sequence). The V gene end was trimmed by 1 base and the J gene end by 8 bases; junction bases not matched to a gene: 11. The CDR3 sequence is 16 residues long. The CDR3 sequence: CASSYWGGTAPHEQFF. The CDR3 DNA reads TGTGCCAGCAGTTACTGGGGGGGAACCGCCCCCCATGAGCAGTTCTTC.

V is TRBV3-1 and J is TRBJ1-2; D is perhaps TRBD1 (6 bases). Looked up from germline, CDR1 is LGHDT and CDR2 is YNNKEL (reference sequence). The CDR3 length is 14 residues. The V end was cut by 4 bases, the J end by 7 bases, with 16 bases between. The CDR3 is CASSLRGVVGGYTF. In nucleotides, the CDR3 is TGTGCCAGCAGCCTCAGGGGAGTAGTTGGTGGCTACACCTTC.

The chain has TRBV11-2 and TRBJ1-5; D gene unclear. The CDR3 sequence is 13 residues long. CDR1 is SGHAT and CDR2 is FQNNGV in the germline V gene. V was pared by 1 base and J by 7 bases, with 8 bases between. CDR3 residues: CASSLVRRQPQHF. In DNA form, the CDR3 reads TGTGCCAGCAGCTTAGTACGGAGACAGCCCCAGCATTTT.

There are many counts of this clonotype. The V gene is TRBV12-3 or TRBV12-4, the J gene TRBJ1-2, with no clear D. This CDR3 region has 16 residues. The V gene lost 0 bases and the J gene lost 0 bases, with 11 bases spanning the gap. The CDR3 region has the DNA TGTGCCAGCAGTTTAGCGACCGCAGGTCCTAACTATGGCTACACCTTC. The encoded protein is CASSLATAGPNYGYTF.

This clonotype showed up many times. V is TRBV7-2 and J is TRBJ1-2; D is uncertain. Per germline, CDR1 SGHTA and CDR2 FQGNSA. The germline V and J ends were trimmed by 5 bases and 8 bases, with 21 bases remaining between them. This CDR3 is 15 amino acids long. The CDR3 loop reads CASSRTTEEVGGYTF. CDR3 bases: TGTGCCAGCAGCCGCACCACTGAAGAGGTGGGAGGCTACACCTTC.

V and J are TRBV19 and TRBJ2-2, with 10 positions matching TRBD1. This CDR3 is 16 amino acids long. The J segment lost 3 bases and the V segment lost 5 bases, leaving 6 bases of the junction unmatched. Germline CDR1 reads LNHDA; CDR2 reads SQIVND (reference sequence). The CDR3: CASSGGTGEYTGELFF. The CDR3 nucleotides read TGTGCCAGTAGTGGGGGGACAGGGGAGTACACCGGGGAGCTGTTTTTT.

This clonotype was picked up a small number of times. This chain links TRBV2 with TRBJ2-7, with D maybe TRBD2 (6 bases). The CDR3 spans 14 residues. Trimming pared 6 bases from V and 8 bases from J, leaving 20 bases between. CDR1 and CDR2 (germline): SNHLY, FYNNEI. The CDR3 loop is CASRGVGTGDKQYF. CDR3 nucleotide sequence: TGTGCCAGCAGGGGGGTAGGAACGGGAGACAAGCAGTACTTC.

J is TRBJ2-1 and V is TRBV5-1; 11 positions agree with TRBD2. Germline lookup yields CDR1 SGHRS and CDR2 YFSETQ. Trimming removed 0 bases from V and 9 bases from J; junction bases left unmatched: 5. CDR3 length: 15 amino acids. CDR3 in amino acids: CASSLGLAGLAEQFF. The CDR3 nucleotides are TGCGCCAGCAGCTTGGGACTAGCGGGGCTGGCTGAGCAGTTCTTC.

This clonotype was detected a few times. The chain joins TRBV28 to TRBJ2-1; a possible D gene is TRBD2 (6 bases). This CDR3 is built from 13 residues. Germline values: CDR1 MDHEN, CDR2 SYDVKM. Trimming pared 4 bases from V and 5 bases from J, leaving 9 bases between. Written as DNA, the CDR3 is TGTGCCAGCAGTTCGGGAGTCCACAATGAGCAGTTCTTC. This codes for CASSSGVHNEQFF. The full variable domain, in which reference TRBV28 and TRBJ2-1 provide the parts outside the CDR3, is DVKVTQSSRYLVKRTGEKVFLECVQDMDHENMFWYRQDPGLGLRLIYFSYDVKMKEKGDIPEGYSVSREKKERFSLILESASTNQTSMYLCASSSGVHNEQFFGPGTRLTVL.

In its sample, this clonotype was seen many times. This chain links TRBV3-1 with TRBJ2-1; D is undetermined. V was pared by 0 bases and J by 7 bases, with 19 bases between. The CDR3 is 17 residues long. The germline CDR1 and CDR2 sequences are LGHDT and YNNKEL (reference sequence). This chain's CDR3 is CASSQEGHESPRNEQFF. In DNA, the CDR3 is TGTGCCAGCAGCCAAGAGGGTCATGAATCGCCTAGAAATGAGCAGTTCTTC.

This clonotype was observed a few times. V usage is TRBV20-1 and J usage is TRBJ2-1; maybe TRBD2 (5 bases). This CDR3 has 13 residues. Trimming took 6 bases from V and 4 from J, leaving 13 bases between them. CDR1 DFQATT and CDR2 SNEGSKA come from the germline V gene (reference sequence). This chain's CDR3 is CSARTPNYNEQFF. CDR3 coding DNA: TGCAGTGCAAGGACTCCCAATTACAATGAGCAGTTCTTC.

This clonotype was counted many times. This rearrangement joins TRBV20-1 to TRBJ2-3; D remains ambiguous. This CDR3 contains 16 residues. V lost 1 base, J lost 3 bases, and 17 bases lay in between. Per germline, CDR1 DFQATT and CDR2 SNEGSKA (reference sequence). The CDR3 bases are TGCAGTGCTAGAGGGCCCCACTCGTGGGTGACAGATACGCAGTATTTT. It specifies CSARGPHSWVTDTQYF.

This clonotype was detected ten times or more. The chain carries TRBV3-1 and TRBJ1-6; D possibly corresponds to TRBD1 (6 bases). Deletions cut 3 bases from V and 8 bases from J, with 14 bases between. The germline V gene has CDR1 LGHDT and CDR2 YNNKEL (reference sequence). This CDR3 is built from 15 residues. The CDR3 nucleotides are TGTGCCAGCAGCCAGAGGACAGTCTTGGATTCACCCCTCCACTTT. Translation: CASSQRTVLDSPLHF.

Only a few counts were recorded for this clonotype. This chain's CDR3 is CASSGTGGAGETQYF. As DNA, the CDR3 is TGTGCCAGCAGTGGGACAGGGGGCGCAGGGGAGACCCAGTACTTC. The gene calls are TRBV12-3 or TRBV12-4 and TRBJ2-5; TRBD1 matches 12 bases. Trimming took 5 bases from V and 5 from J; bases not matched to a gene: 6. There are 15 residues in the CDR3.

This clonotype was counted ten times or more. The gene calls are TRBV7-2 and TRBJ2-7, with a weak D call TRBD2 (6 bases). Germline CDR1 is SGHTA and CDR2 is FQGNSA. V was clipped by 5 bases and J by 2 bases, with 16 bases between them. CDR3 length: 15 amino acids. The CDR3 spells CASSPTRDSAYEQYF. The CDR3 nucleotides are TGTGCCAGCAGCCCAACTCGGGACTCAGCCTACGAGCAGTACTTC.

This clonotype was found many times. The chain has TRBV6-2 or TRBV6-3 and TRBJ2-7; TRBD1 matches 8 bases. The CDR3 is 15 amino acids. Germline V gives CDR1 MNHEY, CDR2 SVGEGT. The V gene end was trimmed by 4 bases and the J gene end by 6 bases; junction bases not matched to a gene: 11. CDR3 sequence (DNA): TGTGCCAGCAGTTTCCAGGACAGGGAAGTGGGCGAGCAGTACTTC. As protein: CASSFQDREVGEQYF.

The chain has TRBV18 and TRBJ2-1, with a possible D match to TRBD2 (5 bases). Germline lookup yields CDR1 KGHSH and CDR2 LQKENI. With 6 bases removed from V and 1 base from J, the gap between germline ends came to 13 bases. The CDR3 is 15 amino acids. CDR3 bases: TGTGCCAGCTCTCGGCGCGGGCCATCCTACAATGAGCAGTTCTTC. Its translation is CASSRRGPSYNEQFF.

The sample holds a few counts of this clonotype. Just one base apart from a much larger clone, this may be a read error. The chain joins TRBV2 to TRBJ2-1; 8 nucleotides agree with TRBD1. The CDR3 totals 16 residues. Germline trimming cut 7 bases from V and 10 bases from J; bases unmatched to any gene: 18. CDR1 is SNHLY and CDR2 is FYNNEI in the germline V gene. The CDR3 sequence: CASKGRGLVFRDEQFF. CDR3 DNA: TGTGCCAGCAAGGGCAGGGGGCTCGTTTTCAGGGACGAGCAGTTCTTC. Together with reference TRBV2 and TRBJ2-1, the CDR3 gives the full variable domain: EPEVTQTPSHQVTQMGQEVILRCVPISNHLYFYWYRQILGQKVEFLVSFYNNEISEKSEIFDDQFSVERPDGSNFTLKIRSTKLEDSAMYFCASKGRGLVFRDEQFFGPGTRLTVL.

This clonotype was seen repeatedly, ten times or more. This chain uses TRBV6-1 with TRBJ1-5; D unresolved. Germline CDR1 MNHNS, CDR2 SASEGT. Trimming removed 1 base from V and 0 bases from J, with 16 bases in between. This CDR3 is built from 18 residues. The CDR3 region is CASSEDRRRSLSNQPQHF. CDR3 coding DNA: TGTGCCAGCAGTGAAGACAGAAGGAGAAGTCTTAGCAATCAGCCCCAGCATTTT.